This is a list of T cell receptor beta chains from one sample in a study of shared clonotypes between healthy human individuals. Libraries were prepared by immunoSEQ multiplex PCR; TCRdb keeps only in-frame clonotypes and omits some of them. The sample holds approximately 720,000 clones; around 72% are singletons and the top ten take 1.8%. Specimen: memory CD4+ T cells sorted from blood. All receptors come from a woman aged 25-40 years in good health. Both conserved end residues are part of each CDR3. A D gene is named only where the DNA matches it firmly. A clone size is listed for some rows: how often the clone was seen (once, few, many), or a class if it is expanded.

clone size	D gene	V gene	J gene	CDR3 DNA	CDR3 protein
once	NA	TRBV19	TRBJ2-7	TGTGCCAGTAGTATAGGGGCGGGACTCGCCACCGAGCAGTACTTC	CASSIGAGLATEQYF
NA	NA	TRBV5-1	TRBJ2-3	TGCGCCAGCAAAACGGGCCTCACAGATACGCAGTATTTT	CASKTGLTDTQYF
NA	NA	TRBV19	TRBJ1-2	TGTGCCAGTAGTATAGACGGCCAAAACTATGGCTACACCTTC	CASSIDGQNYGYTF
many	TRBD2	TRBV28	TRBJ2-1	TGTGCCAGCAACCCGGGACTAGGTCTATCCAATGAGCAGTTCTTC	CASNPGLGLSNEQFF
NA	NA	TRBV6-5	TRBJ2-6	TGTGCCAGCAGTTACTCGAGGAGCTCTGGGGCCAACGTCCTGACTTTC	CASSYSRSSGANVLTF
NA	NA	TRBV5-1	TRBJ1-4	TGCGCCAGCAGCTTCCAGCCCACCATGGGCGAAAAACTGTTTTTT	CASSFQPTMGEKLFF
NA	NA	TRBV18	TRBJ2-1	TGTGCCAGCTCACCGGGCTTCCAATACAATGAGCAGTTCTTC	CASSPGFQYNEQFF
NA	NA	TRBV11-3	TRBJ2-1	TGTGCCAGCAGCTCCACTCGGCTAGGCCTTTCTAGTGACAATGAGCAGTTCTTC	CASSSTRLGLSSDNEQFF
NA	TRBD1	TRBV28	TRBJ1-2	TGTGCCAGCAGTTTAGGTGGTAGGGGGCATGGCTACACCTTC	CASSLGGRGHGYTF
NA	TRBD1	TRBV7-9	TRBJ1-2	TGTGCCAGCAGCAAGGACAGGGGAATCTTTGGCTACACCTTC	CASSKDRGIFGYTF
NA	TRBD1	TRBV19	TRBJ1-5	TGTGCCAGTACCCCCGGACAGGGGGCCGGTCAGCCCCAGCATTTT	CASTPGQGAGQPQHF
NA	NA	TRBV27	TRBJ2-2	TGTGCCAGCAGTTTGGGCAACACCGGGGAGCTGTTTTTT	CASSLGNTGELFF
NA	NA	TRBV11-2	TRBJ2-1	TGTGCCAGCAGCCAAGACACAGGGTTATACAATGAGCAGTTCTTC	CASSQDTGLYNEQFF